This record concerns one TCR beta chain sequence. Its cognate antigen has yet to be identified. No base quality information exists; no much larger clone differs at one position. TCRbeta CDR3 regions were amplified from genomic DNA by means of the immunoSEQ Assay, a bias-controlled multiplex PCR. For the original study's pipeline: Within the assay, amplification of reference gene primers was used to estimate how many nucleated cells each sample contained. To quantify the absolute abundance of each unique TCRbeta CDR3 rearrangement, sequence reads were collapsed and filtered. For each sample, productive Simpson clonality was calculated as the square root of Simpson's diversity index over productive rearrangements. TCRdb re-hosts the immuneACCESS table, in-frame sequences only. Its copies lack some clones; in the studies checked, an unresolved V gene accounts for under half of them, and the cause for the rest is not known. The DNA was the basis for D and trimming; V, J and clone size are from that table. This sample has around 94,000 clones in its table, and approximately 84% of those were observed once. The ten largest clonotypes hold 6.3% of the sample.

The sample comes from a study of blood T cell repertoires in COVID-19 (dated by TCRdb to between 2020 and 2021). About the full investigation: Samples covering the acute and convalescent phases of COVID-19 were provided by collaborators in the United States, Italy and Spain. The material from the prospective study consisted of cDNA or gDNA derived from T cells, B-cell-depleted T cells, or PBMCs. Subjects who had been exposed to COVID-19, were actively infected with it, or had recovered from it provided the deeply sampled blood TCRbeta repertoires that made up the dataset. A freely available public database, intended as a resource for researchers studying the immune response to SARS-CoV-2, is where the repertoires were released. Samples were obtained from the ongoing ImmuneRACE study (first 160 participants) and from some 1,300 subjects provided by 6 global collaborators. A de-identified subject ID, COVID-19 status, age in years and sex were almost always included in the sample metadata. Where available, HLA class I and class II types were obtained from metadata supplied by the sample provider rather than from assay-based typing.

Whole blood was collected in K2EDTA tubes by collaborating institutions according to the institutions' own protocols. Collaborator samples were shipped for TCRbeta analysis as frozen whole blood, isolated PBMCs, or DNA extracted from either sample type. The germline V gene provides CDR1 SGHDT and CDR2 YYEEEE. There are 14 amino acids in the CDR3, from cysteine to phenylalanine inclusive. Only CDR3 DNA is held: 42 bases, read in frame from base 1. Trimming removed 4 bases from V and 3 bases from J, leaving 13 bases between the germline ends. What the authors observed across the whole study: The amount of clinical and demographic metadata varied by source and participant and was provided uncurated.

The clonotype was recovered from a man aged 60 to 69 with acute or convalescent COVID-19. The rearrangement combines TRBV5-6 with TRBJ1-2; a weak D assignment points to TRBD1 (6 bases agree). The sequencing sample was made of peripheral blood. The DNA sequence reads TGTGCCAGCAGCCCGACGACAGGATACTATGGCTACACCTTC. This gives the protein CASSPTTGYYGYTF.